These 8 T cell receptor beta chains were all obtained from the same sample, sequenced in a study of Ad26.COV2.S vaccination and SARS-CoV-2 variants. Indicated treatment: 15 to 20 received Ad26.COV2.S at low or high dose, single or two shots; about 5 received placebo; per-sample allocation not given. Material that was analyzed had been drawn on day 63 after the first vaccine or placebo injection. The data were produced by immunoSEQ multiplex PCR, yet TCRdb's version contains in-frame clones alone and is incomplete. The table has a few hundred thousand clones, 80% to 95% seen once. The sample here was peripheral blood, taken in a trial of Ad26.COV2.S vaccine versus placebo. These receptors were taken from a person between 18 and 65 years old who received the Ad26.COV2.S COVID-19 vaccine or a placebo.

V gene TRBV19 combines with J gene TRBJ1-2, with D possibly matching TRBD1 (5 bases). This CDR3 spans 13 amino acids. Trimming removed 3 bases at V and 4 bases at J, with 9 bases between. CDR1 and CDR2 from the germline V gene are LNHDA and SQIVND (reference sequence). The CDR3 spells CASSMGEAYGYTF. DNA for the CDR3: TGTGCCAGTAGTATGGGGGAGGCCTATGGCTACACCTTC.

J is TRBJ2-7 and V is TRBV3-1 (or the pseudogene TRBV3-2); D gene unclear. Germline CDR1 is LGHDT and CDR2 is YNNKEL (reference sequence). Between the trimmed V and J ends, which lost 0 bases and 13 bases, there was a span of 13 bases. The CDR3 has 12 amino acids. The DNA of the CDR3 is TGTGCCAGCAGCCAAGACCCCATTCACCCTTACTTC. Its translation is CASSQDPIHPYF.

V and J are TRBV7-2 and TRBJ2-3; D uncertain. The CDR3 covers 12 residues. In germline, CDR1 is SGHTA, CDR2 FQGNSA. V lost 5 bases, J lost 5 bases, and 8 bases lay in between. The CDR3 coding sequence is TGTGCCAGCAGCCAAATAGTAGATACGCAGTATTTT. It specifies CASSQIVDTQYF. The full variable domain, in which reference TRBV7-2 and TRBJ2-3 provide the parts outside the CDR3, is GAGVSQSPSNKVTEKGKDVELRCDPISGHTALYWYRQSLGQGLEFLIYFQGNSAPDKSGLPSDRFSAERTGGSVSTLTIQRTQQEDSAVYLCASSQIVDTQYFGPGTRLTVL.

This clone showed up just once. The chain carries TRBV3-1 (or the pseudogene TRBV3-2) and TRBJ2-3; 10 bases match TRBD2. The germline V gene encodes CDR1 LGHDT and CDR2 YNNKEL (reference sequence). CDR3 length: 17 residues. Trimming cost V 1 base and J 1 base; bases outside gene matches: 5. The CDR3 reads CASSQAYSGGGTDTQYF. DNA for the CDR3: TGTGCCAGCAGCCAAGCGTACAGCGGGGGGGGCACAGATACGCAGTATTTT.

The chain is built from TRBV7-9 and TRBJ1-4; 8 positions match TRBD1. The CDR3 contains 17 residues. Germline trimming cut 4 bases from V and 0 bases from J; bases unmatched to any gene: 7. From germline, CDR1 is SEHNR and CDR2 FQNEAQ (reference sequence). The CDR3 DNA reads as TGTGCCAGCAGCTGGGGACAGGAGAATCCAACTAATGAAAAACTGTTTTTT. It codes for CASSWGQENPTNEKLFF.

The V call is TRBV7-2, the J call TRBJ2-1, with D unclear. Germline V gene lookup returns CDR1 SGHTA and CDR2 FQGNSA. The CDR3 consists of 13 residues. With 1 base removed from V and 5 bases from J, the gap between germline ends came to 6 bases. CDR3 loop: CASSLGLNNEQFF. In nucleotides, the CDR3 is TGTGCCAGCAGCTTAGGGCTAAACAATGAGCAGTTCTTC. The complete variable domain, with remaining parts taken from reference TRBV7-2 and TRBJ2-1, reads GAGVSQSPSNKVTEKGKDVELRCDPISGHTALYWYRQSLGQGLEFLIYFQGNSAPDKSGLPSDRFSAERTGGSVSTLTIQRTQQEDSAVYLCASSLGLNNEQFFGPGTRLTVL.

The chain combines TRBV2 with TRBJ1-4; D might be TRBD1 (6 bases). The CDR3 consists of 15 residues. The V and J ends lost 4 bases and 5 bases respectively, with 14 bases between them. Germline CDR1 and CDR2: SNHLY and FYNNEI. CDR3 amino acids: CASSAQTGTNEKLFF. The CDR3 coding sequence is TGTGCCAGCAGTGCGCAGACAGGAACCAATGAAAAACTGTTTTTT.

This chain connects TRBV7-2 to TRBJ2-1; a possible D gene is TRBD1 (6 bases). Germline loops: CDR1 SGHTA, CDR2 FQGNSA. There are 16 residues in the CDR3. Between the trimmed V and J ends, which lost 3 bases and 7 bases, there was a span of 19 bases. The CDR3, as DNA: TGTGCCAGCAGCTTTACAGGGCTGGCTGTGAGTAATGAGCAGTTCTTC. This translates into CASSFTGLAVSNEQFF.